This T cell receptor beta chain was sequenced for a study of blood T cell repertoires in COVID-19. Study background: Whether acute or convalescent, the COVID-19 samples came from the United States, Italy and Spain. PBMCs, B-cell-depleted T cells, or T cells provided the cDNA or gDNA that made up the material.

This CDR3 contains 14 residues. CDR1 MGHDK and CDR2 SYGVNS come from the germline V gene. J was trimmed by 4 bases and V by 6 bases; bases with no gene match: 3. Original processing notes: Estimation of nucleated cell counts relied on the amplification of reference gene primers. The protocol was immunoSEQ multiplex PCR, while the TCRdb copy is restricted to in-frame clones and leaves out a portion. V and J calls and clone size are given by that table; D and trimming were obtained from the DNA. The sample has nearly 30,000 clones; more than 75% are singletons. What was sequenced was peripheral blood. This sequence was found in a woman in her sixties or seventies with acute or convalescent COVID-19. The chain couples TRBV25-1 to TRBJ2-5; 12 nucleotides agree with TRBD1. The CDR3 loop is CASRGTGGGETQYF. CDR3 DNA: TGTGCCAGCAGGGGGACAGGGGGCGGAGAGACCCAGTACTTC.